These T cell receptor beta chains were read from a single sample in a study of control samples from healthy donors and cancer patients. Profiling relied on immunoSEQ multiplex PCR, and the TCRdb table lists in-frame clones only, not all of them. Among some 120,000 clones listed, around 93% were seen once. The sample taken for sequencing was blood. Source of these receptors: a man younger than 30 in good health. Each CDR3 is given with its conserved first and last residue. A D gene is named only where the DNA matches it firmly. Expanded clones are given a class, and other clones once, few, many or no size at all.

v_call: TRBV6-2/TRBV6-3; clone_size: NA; j_call: TRBJ2-3; d_call: NA; cdr3_aa: CASSLLTDTQYF; cdr3_nt: TGTGCCAGCAGTTTGTTAACAGATACGCAGTATTTT
v_call: TRBV6-5; clone_size: once; j_call: TRBJ2-1; d_call: TRBD2; cdr3_aa: CASSYRGGYFSEQFF; cdr3_nt: TGTGCCAGCAGTTACCGCGGGGGGTACTTTAGTGAGCAGTTCTTC
v_call: TRBV18; clone_size: NA; j_call: TRBJ1-4; d_call: NA; cdr3_aa: CASSSLGNRMEKLFF; cdr3_nt: TGTGCCAGCTCCTCCCTAGGAAATCGGATGGAAAAACTGTTTTTT
v_call: TRBV9; clone_size: NA; j_call: TRBJ1-5; d_call: TRBD1; cdr3_aa: CASSRTGGLNQPQHF; cdr3_nt: TGTGCCAGCAGCCGGACAGGGGGCCTCAATCAGCCCCAGCATTTT
v_call: TRBV10-2; clone_size: NA; j_call: TRBJ1-6; d_call: NA; cdr3_aa: CASSPPVLSPLHF; cdr3_nt: TGCGCCAGCAGTCCCCCAGTACTTTCACCCCTCCACTTT
v_call: TRBV7-3; clone_size: NA; j_call: TRBJ1-3; d_call: NA; cdr3_aa: CASSQDSSGNTIYF; cdr3_nt: TGTGCCAGCAGCCAGGACAGTTCTGGAAACACCATATATTTT
v_call: TRBV7-3; clone_size: NA; j_call: TRBJ1-3; d_call: NA; cdr3_aa: CASSLAGIPGNTIYF; cdr3_nt: TGTGCCAGCAGCTTAGCGGGGATCCCTGGAAACACCATATATTTT
v_call: TRBV7-9; clone_size: NA; j_call: TRBJ1-3; d_call: NA; cdr3_aa: CASSPPPGGNTIYF; cdr3_nt: TGTGCCAGCAGCCCCCCCCCGGGAGGAAACACCATATATTTT
v_call: TRBV5-6; clone_size: NA; j_call: TRBJ1-2; d_call: TRBD1; cdr3_aa: CASSSYGQGTYGYTF; cdr3_nt: TGTGCCAGCAGCTCATATGGACAGGGAACCTATGGCTACACCTTC
v_call: TRBV27; clone_size: NA; j_call: TRBJ2-7; d_call: NA; cdr3_aa: CASSPPPESSYEQYF; cdr3_nt: TGTGCCAGCAGTCCCCCCCCGGAGAGCTCCTACGAGCAGTACTTC
v_call: TRBV30; clone_size: NA; j_call: TRBJ1-1; d_call: NA; cdr3_aa: CAWGQRGLNTEAFF; cdr3_nt: TGTGCCTGGGGCCAGCGGGGGCTGAACACTGAAGCTTTCTTT
v_call: TRBV6-4; clone_size: NA; j_call: TRBJ2-1; d_call: TRBD2; cdr3_aa: CASSDSRTSGSYNEQFF; cdr3_nt: TGTGCCAGCAGTGACTCACGGACTAGCGGCTCCTACAATGAGCAGTTCTTC
v_call: TRBV7-9; clone_size: NA; j_call: TRBJ1-6; d_call: NA; cdr3_aa: CASSRTSDNSPLHF; cdr3_nt: TGTGCCAGCAGTCGGACATCGGATAATTCACCCCTCCACTTT
v_call: TRBV2; clone_size: NA; j_call: TRBJ2-3; d_call: TRBD2; cdr3_aa: CASTGGGVPDTQYF; cdr3_nt: TGTGCCAGCACGGGCGGGGGGGTCCCAGATACGCAGTATTTT
v_call: TRBV6-5; clone_size: NA; j_call: TRBJ1-3; d_call: NA; cdr3_aa: CASSRGPSSGNTIYF; cdr3_nt: TGTGCCAGCAGCCGAGGACCGAGCTCTGGAAACACCATATATTTT
v_call: TRBV2; clone_size: NA; j_call: TRBJ2-3; d_call: TRBD1; cdr3_aa: CASHNIRQGASDTQYF; cdr3_nt: TGTGCCAGCCATAATATTCGACAGGGGGCCTCAGATACGCAGTATTTT
v_call: TRBV12-3/TRBV12-4; clone_size: NA; j_call: TRBJ2-5; d_call: NA; cdr3_aa: CASFGGGETQYF; cdr3_nt: TGTGCCAGCTTTGGGGGTGGTGAGACCCAGTACTTC
v_call: TRBV6-5; clone_size: NA; j_call: TRBJ2-7; d_call: TRBD1; cdr3_aa: CASSYSGTGGEQYF; cdr3_nt: TGTGCCAGCAGTTACTCGGGGACAGGGGGCGAGCAGTACTTC
v_call: TRBV5-3; clone_size: NA; j_call: TRBJ2-7; d_call: NA; cdr3_aa: CARSPEWRLYEQYF; cdr3_nt: TGTGCCAGAAGCCCCGAGTGGAGACTATACGAGCAGTACTTC
v_call: TRBV20-1; clone_size: NA; j_call: TRBJ2-5; d_call: NA; cdr3_aa: CSAGTQETQYF; cdr3_nt: TGCAGTGCTGGGACCCAAGAGACCCAGTACTTC
v_call: TRBV30; clone_size: NA; j_call: TRBJ1-6; d_call: NA; cdr3_aa: CAWNPAPGIYNSPLHF; cdr3_nt: TGTGCCTGGAACCCTGCACCAGGGATCTATAATTCACCCCTCCACTTT
v_call: TRBV5-1; clone_size: NA; j_call: TRBJ1-2; d_call: TRBD1; cdr3_aa: CASSTRTGGAFGYTF; cdr3_nt: TGCGCCAGCAGCACCCGGACAGGGGGCGCATTTGGCTACACCTTC